This T cell receptor (beta chain) was sequenced for a study of blood T cell repertoires in COVID-19. The CDR3 covers 13 residues. After removal of 6 bases from V and 7 bases from J, the junction contained 8 bases not matched to a gene. In germline, CDR1 is SGHRS, CDR2 YFSETQ. In the authors' methods: Reference gene primer amplification in the assay estimated nucleated cell counts. Clones were sequenced by immunoSEQ multiplex PCR, and TCRdb holds only the in-frame ones, with some missing. For V, J and clone size, that table is used; D and trimming come from the DNA. The sample has around 230,000 clones, approximately 88% seen once; the top ten hold 2% to 2.5%.

The chain combines TRBV5-1 with TRBJ2-5, with 8 bases identical to TRBD1. The sequence came from a woman aged 40-49 years with acute COVID-19. The sequencing input was PBMCs or T cells enriched from blood (not recorded which). The CDR3: CASTTGAVGTQYF. The CDR3, as DNA: TGCGCCAGCACGACAGGGGCGGTCGGGACCCAGTACTTC.